Listed below are T cell receptor beta chains from one sample, sequenced in a study of CD8 T cells in ankylosing spondylitis. TCRdb processed the 5' RACE reads anew with MiXCR; each CDR3 protein has one entry. The table includes fewer than 400,000 distinct CDR3 sequences, approximately 8.2% detected once. The sequencing sample was made of blood, either unsorted or a sorted T cell fraction (not recorded which). These receptor sequences come from a male donor with ankylosing spondylitis. CDR3s include the opening cysteine and the closing phenylalanine or tryptophan. Each record gives: clone size, D gene, J gene, V gene, CDR3 protein, CDR3 DNA. The D gene is left open where the match is weak. Rows give clone size only sometimes, using once, few, many, or a class for an expanded clone.

abundance: NA
d_gene: TRBD1
j_gene: TRBJ1-6
v_gene: TRBV5-1
CDR3aa: CASSLTGDRRISPLHF
CDR3nt: TGCGCCAGCAGCTTGACAGGGGACCGTAGGATTTCACCCCTCCACTTT

abundance: few
d_gene: NA
j_gene: TRBJ2-7
v_gene: TRBV20-1
CDR3aa: CSARAGQGSYEQYF
CDR3nt: TGCAGTGCTAGAGCCGGGCAGGGGTCCTACGAGCAGTACTTC

abundance: few
d_gene: TRBD1
j_gene: TRBJ1-5
v_gene: TRBV20-1
CDR3aa: CSAIRDRGTQPQHF
CDR3nt: TGCAGTGCTATCCGGGACAGGGGTACTCAGCCCCAGCATTTT

abundance: few
d_gene: NA
j_gene: TRBJ2-7
v_gene: TRBV30
CDR3aa: CAWSSGLTAEQYF
CDR3nt: TGTGCCTGGAGTTCAGGGCTGACGGCCGAGCAGTACTTC

abundance: NA
d_gene: TRBD1
j_gene: TRBJ1-1
v_gene: TRBV7-9
CDR3aa: CASSPRQGSEAFF
CDR3nt: TGTGCCAGCAGCCCGCGACAGGGCAGTGAAGCTTTCTTT

abundance: NA
d_gene: NA
j_gene: TRBJ2-7
v_gene: TRBV20-1
CDR3aa: CSARPDSDYEQYF
CDR3nt: TGCAGTGCTAGACCGGACAGTGACTACGAGCAGTACTTC

abundance: few
d_gene: NA
j_gene: TRBJ2-4
v_gene: TRBV9
CDR3aa: CASSGAGRDIQYF
CDR3nt: TGTGCCAGCAGCGGTGCGGGCAGGGACATTCAGTACTTC

abundance: many
d_gene: NA
j_gene: TRBJ2-3
v_gene: TRBV7-9
CDR3aa: CASSWGDRWTDTQYF
CDR3nt: TGTGCCAGCAGCTGGGGGGACAGATGGACAGATACGCAGTATTTT

abundance: few
d_gene: TRBD1
j_gene: TRBJ2-5
v_gene: TRBV6-5
CDR3aa: CASSYSRDRGRETQYF
CDR3nt: TGTGCCAGCAGTTACTCGAGAGACAGGGGGAGGGAGACCCAGTACTTC

abundance: many
d_gene: NA
j_gene: TRBJ1-5
v_gene: TRBV2
CDR3aa: CATSVSSANQPQHF
CDR3nt: TGTGCTACCAGCGTATCATCGGCGAATCAGCCCCAGCATTTT